The subject of this entry is one TCR beta chain. Antigen unknown. At one end, the junction sequence differs from germline, possibly due to a read error. Germline CDR1 SGHTS, CDR2 YDEGEE. The length of the CDR3 is 13 residues. The sample is drawn from a study of CD8+CD57+ T cells in acquired aplastic anemia. On the study more broadly: Sorted CD4+ and CD8+ cells yielded around 3.2 ug of DNA on average. General study points: Almost 30 sequences, all CD8+ CDR3, were shared between patients and controls.

All sequencing subjects had displayed CD8+CD57+ cell expansion on flow cytometry. TCR beta VDJ and CDR3 profiles were obtained from a genomic DNA template. TCRdb called the reads again in MiXCR, with one record for every CDR3 protein. Among about 270,000 distinct CDR3 sequences listed, 70% to 85% were seen once. Sequencing was done on a sample of sorted CD4+, CD8+, or CD8+CD57+ T cells (not recorded which) from PBMCs. This chain links TRBV5-8 with TRBJ2-5; D remains unclear. This clonotype was sampled from a human donor with aplastic anemia. CDR3: CASSQELQETQYF. The CDR3 DNA sequence: TGCGCCAGCAGCCAAGAGCTACAAGAGACCCAGTACTTC.